This TCR beta chain was recovered during a study of cytomegalovirus exposure and HLA in healthy donors. At the level of the study: Clustering assigned 81% of the roughly 420 genotyped donors to the Caucasian-associated ancestry cluster.

A multiplex PCR was run with 60 Vbeta primers and 13 Jbeta primers. Repertoires were generated with immunoSEQ multiplex PCR, while TCRdb's copy carries only in-frame clones and drops some. The repertoire holds 210,000 or so clones, with approximately 90% as singletons. With regard to this clone: Antigen unknown.

The CDR3 covers 16 residues. V dropped 3 bases and J dropped 7 bases, with 22 bases sitting between them. CDR1 is SGHRS and CDR2 is YFSETQ in the germline V gene. Regarding the study as a whole: A later look showed TCR association rates differing by HLA locus, highest for DRB1 and lowest for HLA-C.

What was sequenced was PBMCs. The V and J genes are TRBV5-1 and TRBJ2-5, with a possible D match to TRBD2 (5 bases). The clonotype comes from a woman aged 18 to 35 in good health and CMV-seronegative. CDR3 sequence: CASSYTTRGAEGTQYF. The DNA for the CDR3 is TGCGCCAGCAGCTACACAACCCGGGGTGCCGAAGGGACCCAGTACTTC.